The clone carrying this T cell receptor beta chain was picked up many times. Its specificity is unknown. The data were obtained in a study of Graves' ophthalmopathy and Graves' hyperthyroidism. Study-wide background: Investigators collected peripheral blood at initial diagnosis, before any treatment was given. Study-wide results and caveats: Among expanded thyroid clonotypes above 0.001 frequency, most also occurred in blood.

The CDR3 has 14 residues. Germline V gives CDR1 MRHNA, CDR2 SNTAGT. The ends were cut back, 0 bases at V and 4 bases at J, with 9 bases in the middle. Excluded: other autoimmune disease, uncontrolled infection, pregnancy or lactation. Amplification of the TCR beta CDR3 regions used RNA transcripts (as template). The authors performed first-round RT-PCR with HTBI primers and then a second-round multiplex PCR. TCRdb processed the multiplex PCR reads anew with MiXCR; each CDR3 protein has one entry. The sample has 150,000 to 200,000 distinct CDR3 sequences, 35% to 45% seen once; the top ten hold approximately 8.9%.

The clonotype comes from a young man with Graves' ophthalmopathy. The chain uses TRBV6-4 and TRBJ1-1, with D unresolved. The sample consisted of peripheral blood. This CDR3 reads CASSDSVGSTEAFF. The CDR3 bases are TGTGCCAGCAGTGACTCGGTTGGGAGCACTGAAGCTTTCTTT.